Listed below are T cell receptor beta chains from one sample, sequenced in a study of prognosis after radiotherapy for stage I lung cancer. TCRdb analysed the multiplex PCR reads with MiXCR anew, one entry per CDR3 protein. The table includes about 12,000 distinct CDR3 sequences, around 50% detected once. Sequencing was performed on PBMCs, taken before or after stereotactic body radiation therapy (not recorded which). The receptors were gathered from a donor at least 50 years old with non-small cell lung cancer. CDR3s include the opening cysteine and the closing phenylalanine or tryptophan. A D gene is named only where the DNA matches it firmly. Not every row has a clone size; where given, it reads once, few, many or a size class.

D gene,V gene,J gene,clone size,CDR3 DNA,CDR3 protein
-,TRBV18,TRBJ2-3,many,TGTGCCAGCTCGCGGGACCATTTGGAAGCAGATACGCAGTATTTT,CASSRDHLEADTQYF
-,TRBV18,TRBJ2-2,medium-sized,TGTGCCAGCTCACCCGACATCCCGAACACCGGGGAGCTGTTTTTT,CASSPDIPNTGELFF
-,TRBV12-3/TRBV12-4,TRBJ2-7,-,TGTGCCAGCAGTCCCGGCGGGTCCTACGAGCAGTACTTC,CASSPGGSYEQYF
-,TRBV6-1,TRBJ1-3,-,TGTGCCAGCAGTAAGTCCGGCTTCAGGTCTGGAAACACCATATATTTT,CASSKSGFRSGNTIYF
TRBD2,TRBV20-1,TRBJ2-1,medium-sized,TGCAGTGCTAGAAGCGGGAGTATTAGCAATGAGCAGTTCTTC,CSARSGSISNEQFF
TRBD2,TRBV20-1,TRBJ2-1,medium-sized,TGCAGTGCCCCACTAGCGGGCCTCAATGAGCAGTTCTTC,CSAPLAGLNEQFF
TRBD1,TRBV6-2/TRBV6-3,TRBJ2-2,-,TGTGCCAGCAGCCCGGACAGGGCCAACACCGGGGAGCTGTTTTTT,CASSPDRANTGELFF
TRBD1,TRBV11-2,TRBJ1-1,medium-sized,TGTGCCAGCAGCTCTTATGACAGGGGAGGGACTGAAGCTTTCTTT,CASSSYDRGGTEAFF
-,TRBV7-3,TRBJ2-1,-,TGTGCCAGCAGAAAGGGCCCAAACGTCCATGAGCAGTTCTTC,CASRKGPNVHEQFF
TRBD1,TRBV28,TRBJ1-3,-,TGTGCCAGCAGCCTCTTGGGACAGGTTTCAAGGACCATATATTTT,CASSLLGQVSRTIYF
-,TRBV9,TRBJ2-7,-,TGTGCCAGCAGCGTAGCTTGGGGGGGCCTCGAGCAGTACTTC,CASSVAWGGLEQYF
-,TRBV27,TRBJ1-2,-,TGTGCCAGAAGCGGGGAAAGGGGCTATGGCTACACCTTC,CARSGERGYGYTF
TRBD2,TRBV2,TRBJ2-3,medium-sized,TGTGCCAGCAGTCGCTCTAGCGGGAGTTGGGGCACAGATACGCAGTATTTT,CASSRSSGSWGTDTQYF
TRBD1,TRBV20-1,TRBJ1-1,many,TGCAGTGCTAGGCCGACAGGGGAAGCTTTCTTT,CSARPTGEAFF
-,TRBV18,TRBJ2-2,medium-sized,TGTGCCAGCTCACAGACAGAATTTGGGAACACCGGGGAGCTGTTTTTT,CASSQTEFGNTGELFF
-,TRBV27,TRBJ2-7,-,TGTGCCAGCAGTTTCTTGGTCGAGCAGTACTTC,CASSFLVEQYF
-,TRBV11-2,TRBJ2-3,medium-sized,TGTGCCAGCAGCCCCGTGGGAGATACGCAGTATTTT,CASSPVGDTQYF
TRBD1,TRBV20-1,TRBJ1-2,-,TGCAGTGCCATGACAGGGCGGGGCTATGGCTACACCTTC,CSAMTGRGYGYTF
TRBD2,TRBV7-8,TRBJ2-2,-,TGTGCCAGCAGCTTTACTAGCGGGACCGGGGAGCTGTTTTTT,CASSFTSGTGELFF
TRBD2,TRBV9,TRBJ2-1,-,TGTGCCAGCAGCACACTAGCGGGAGGGCCGCCGTTCTTC,CASSTLAGGPPFF
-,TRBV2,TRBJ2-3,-,TGTGCCAGCCACTACAGCACAGATACGCAGTATTTT,CASHYSTDTQYF
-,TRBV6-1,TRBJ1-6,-,TGTGCCAGCAGCTCGAATACATGGGTCCAATCACCCCTCCACTTT,CASSSNTWVQSPLHF
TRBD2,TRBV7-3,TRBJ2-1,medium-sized,TGTGCCAGCAGCCAACTAGCGGGAGTGTACAATGAGCAGTTCTTC,CASSQLAGVYNEQFF
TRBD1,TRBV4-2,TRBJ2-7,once,TGTGCCAGCAGCAAAACCGGGACAGGGGACGAGCAGTACTTC,CASSKTGTGDEQYF
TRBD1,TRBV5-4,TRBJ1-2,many,TGTGCCAGCAGCGCCGGGACAGGGGGCTTCTATGGCTACACCTTC,CASSAGTGGFYGYTF
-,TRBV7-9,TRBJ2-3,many,TGTGCCAGCAGCTTACTAGTTAGCACAGATACGCAGTATTTT,CASSLLVSTDTQYF
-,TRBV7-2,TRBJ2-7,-,TGTGCCAGCAGCCCGATGGGACTGGGCTCCTACGATCAGTACTTC,CASSPMGLGSYDQYF
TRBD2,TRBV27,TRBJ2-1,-,TGTGCCAGCAGTCGGACTAGCTACAATGAGCAGTTCTTC,CASSRTSYNEQFF
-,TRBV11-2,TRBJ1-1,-,TGTGCCAGCAGCTTACAGGAGAACACTGAAGCTTTCTTT,CASSLQENTEAFF
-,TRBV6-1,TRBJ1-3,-,TGTGCCAGCAGTGAAGAGGTGACCTCTGGAAACACCATATATTTT,CASSEEVTSGNTIYF
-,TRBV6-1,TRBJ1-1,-,TGTGCCACCTCATGTGTGAACACTGAAGCTTTCTTT,CATSCVNTEAFF
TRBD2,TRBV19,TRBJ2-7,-,TGTGCCAGTAGTATCGGGGCTAGCGGGAGCTCCTACGAGCAGTACTTC,CASSIGASGSSYEQYF
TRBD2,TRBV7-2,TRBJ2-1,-,TGTGCCAGCAGCTCCGGACTAGCGGTATGCAATGAGCAGTTCTTC,CASSSGLAVCNEQFF
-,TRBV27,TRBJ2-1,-,TGTCCCATCACCAGAGGGGGGGGTTCCAATGAGCAGTTCTTC,CPITRGGGSNEQFF
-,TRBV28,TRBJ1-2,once,TGTTCCAGCAGTTCCGGTGGAAACTATGGCTACACCTTC,CSSSSGGNYGYTF
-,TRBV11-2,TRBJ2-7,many,TGTGCCAGCAGCTTGACCGACGCCACCTACGAGCAGTACTTC,CASSLTDATYEQYF
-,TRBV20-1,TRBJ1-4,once,TGCAGTGCTAGGAAAATGCCCGCCGGGGGTGAAAAACTGTTTTTT,CSARKMPAGGEKLFF
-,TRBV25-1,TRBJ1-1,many,TGTGCCAGCAGTGCCTGGACGGGAACTGAAGCTTTCTTT,CASSAWTGTEAFF
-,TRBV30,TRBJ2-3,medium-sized,TGTGCCTGGAGCACAGGGAGCACAGATACGCAGTATTTT,CAWSTGSTDTQYF
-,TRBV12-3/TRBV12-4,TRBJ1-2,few,TGTGCCAGCAGTTTAGGGAATCCCATCTATGGCTACACCTTC,CASSLGNPIYGYTF